This entry lists 31 T cell receptor beta chains sequenced from one sample in a study of cytomegalovirus exposure and HLA in healthy donors. The PCR used 60 Vbeta and 13 Jbeta primers. Assay used: immunoSEQ multiplex PCR; TCRdb lists only in-frame clones, some missing. The sample includes 83,000 or so clones, 75% to 80% seen only once; the top ten take roughly 6%. Specimen: PBMCs. The source of these receptors is a female donor in good health and CMV-seronegative.

There are a few counts of this clone. CDR3 loop: CASSEASLAGSYEQYF. CDR3 nucleotide sequence: TGTGCCAGCAGTGAAGCAAGCCTAGCGGGCAGCTACGAGCAGTACTTC. The V gene is TRBV2, the J gene TRBJ2-7, with 8 bases identical to TRBD2. The V gene end was trimmed by 0 bases and the J gene end by 3 bases; junction bases not matched to a gene: 7. The CDR3 consists of 16 residues. From germline, CDR1 is SNHLY and CDR2 FYNNEI.

The rearrangement uses TRBV30 and TRBJ2-3, with TRBD2 matching over 11 bases. This CDR3 is 15 amino acids long. V dropped 5 bases and J dropped 3; count of bases not matched to a gene: 7. Germline CDR1 GTSNPN, CDR2 SVGIG (reference sequence). CDR3: CAWSRLAGMTDTQYF. The CDR3 DNA sequence: TGTGCCTGGTCCAGACTAGCGGGGATGACAGATACGCAGTATTTT.

This clone was observed a few times. This chain joins TRBV7-2 and TRBJ2-5, with TRBD2 matching 9 bases. In germline, CDR1 is SGHTA, CDR2 FQGNSA. Trimming at V came to 4 bases and at J to 5 bases, leaving 8 bases not matched to a gene. The CDR3 runs to 15 residues. The CDR3: CASSSDGLAMETQYF. CDR3 in DNA: TGTGCCAGCAGCTCCGACGGACTAGCGATGGAGACCCAGTACTTC.

This sequence joins TRBV4-3 and TRBJ1-1; TRBD1 aligns across 7 bases. Germline-derived CDR1 and CDR2 are LGHNA and YSLEER. The CDR3 has 15 residues. The V and J ends lost 0 bases and 3 bases, in that order; junction bases with no gene match: 4. CDR3 loop: CASSQEGRGDTEAFF. CDR3 bases: TGCGCCAGCAGCCAAGAGGGCAGGGGGGACACTGAAGCTTTCTTT.

The V gene is TRBV5-1, the J gene TRBJ2-1; weak D call: TRBD1 (5 bases). V lost 4 bases, J lost 4 bases, and 12 bases lay in between. CDR3 length: 14 amino acids. Germline lookup yields CDR1 SGHRS and CDR2 YFSETQ. CDR3 protein: CASSPPDNYNEQFF. The CDR3 bases are TGCGCCAGCAGCCCCCCGGACAATTACAATGAGCAGTTCTTC.

The chain uses TRBV7-2 and TRBJ1-2; 7 bases are shared with TRBD1. V shed 5 bases and J 2 bases; nucleotides not matched to a gene: 2. The CDR3 covers 13 residues. CDR1 and CDR2 (germline): SGHTA, FQGNSA. The CDR3 is CASSAGQNYGYTF. CDR3 nucleotide sequence: TGTGCCAGCAGCGCGGGACAGAACTATGGCTACACCTTC.

The chain combines TRBV29-1 with TRBJ2-7; D is unclear. The CDR3 spans 14 residues. Trimming cost V 6 bases and J 2 bases, with 17 bases left between them. Germline V lookup: CDR1 SQVTM, CDR2 ANQGSEA. CDR3 region: CSVIPLQAAYEQYF. The CDR3 bases are TGCAGCGTGATCCCCCTCCAGGCAGCCTACGAGCAGTACTTC.

The chain has TRBV7-5 and TRBJ2-1; the DNA was not compared with TRBD2, the D call given in the table. TRBV7-5 is marked as a pseudogene. This CDR3 has 16 residues. The chain's CDR3 is CARSLGGGRTYNEQFF. The CDR3 DNA follows: TGTGCCAGAAGCTTGGGCGGCGGGAGGACCTACAATGAGCAGTTCTTC.

This clone was seen more than once but under ten times. The chain joins TRBV7-9 to TRBJ1-2; 8 bases are shared with TRBD1. This CDR3 contains 13 residues. The germline CDR1 and CDR2 sequences are SEHNR and FQNEAQ (reference sequence). V gave up 4 bases and J gave up 7 bases; unmatched junction bases: 5. DNA of the CDR3: TGTGCCAGCAGCTCCACAGGGGGTGTTGGCTACACCTTC. Translating gives CASSSTGGVGYTF.

The V and J genes are TRBV11-3 and TRBJ2-7; the D is unclear. The CDR3 is made up of 14 amino acids. Germline V gene sequence: CDR1 SGHNT, CDR2 YENEEA. Between the trimmed V and J ends, which lost 0 bases and 0 bases, there was a span of 6 bases. The CDR3, as DNA: TGTGCCAGCAGCTTAGACCCGGTCTCCTACGAGCAGTACTTC. It encodes CASSLDPVSYEQYF. Supplemented by reference TRBV11-3 and TRBJ2-7, the full variable domain reads EAGVVQSPRYKIIEKKQPVAFWCNPISGHNTLYWYLQNLGQGPELLIRYENEEAVDDSQLPKDRFSAERLKGVDSTLKIQPAELGDSAVYLCASSLDPVSYEQYFGPGTRLTVT.

The sample holds one count of this clone. This chain uses TRBV5-6 with TRBJ2-7; 8 bases are a match to TRBD2. Germline-derived CDR1 and CDR2 are SGHDT and YYEEEE. Unmatched junction bases numbered 12, after V lost 2 bases and J lost 2 bases. CDR3 size: 17 residues. The CDR3 spells CASSLTRGGTRTYEQYF. DNA for the CDR3: TGTGCCAGCAGCTTAACCCGGGGGGGGACCAGAACCTACGAGCAGTACTTC.

This rearrangement joins TRBV5-6 to TRBJ1-4, with TRBD1 matching over 7 bases. The V gene end was trimmed by 4 bases and the J gene end by 2 bases; junction bases not matched to a gene: 5. Germline V lookup: CDR1 SGHDT, CDR2 YYEEEE. This CDR3 is built from 15 residues. The CDR3 here is CASSVTGITNEKLFF. The CDR3 DNA follows: TGTGCCAGCAGCGTGACAGGGATCACTAATGAAAAACTGTTTTTT.

The chain uses TRBV19 and TRBJ2-5; TRBD2 matches 11 bases. V shed 5 bases, J shed 2 bases, and the junction held 7 bases outside the gene matches. The CDR3 sequence is 16 residues long. Germline CDR1 LNHDA, CDR2 SQIVND (reference sequence). Here the CDR3 reads CASSGGTSGSQETQYF. The CDR3 DNA follows: TGTGCCAGTAGTGGTGGGACTAGCGGCTCTCAAGAGACCCAGTACTTC.

Turning to this clone: One junction end disagrees with the germline gene, perhaps due to a read error. The chain joins TRBV4-1 to TRBJ1-4, with D perhaps TRBD1 (5 bases). This CDR3 comprises 16 residues. Germline V lookup: CDR1 MGHRA, CDR2 YSYEKL. CDR3 bases: TGCGCCAGTAGCCAAGGGACCGCCGGGCGGGGTGAAAAACTGTTTTTT. This codes for CASSQGTAGRGEKLFF.

This sequence joins TRBV6-5 and TRBJ1-2, with D possibly being TRBD1 (5 bases). The CDR3 runs to 12 residues. Germline V gene sequence: CDR1 MNHEY, CDR2 SVGAGI. Trimming removed 8 bases from V and 8 bases from J, with 15 bases in between. The CDR3 DNA sequence: TGTGCCAGCGGCCGCGGGACGGGGGGCTACACCTTC. This codes for CASGRGTGGYTF.

J is TRBJ2-1 and V is TRBV6-5; D is unclear. The CDR3 sequence is 13 residues long. Looked up from germline, CDR1 is MNHEY and CDR2 is SVGAGI. V was trimmed by 2 bases and J by 9 bases, leaving 11 bases between them. The CDR3 loop reads CASSYTDNLEQFF. As DNA, the CDR3 is TGTGCCAGCAGTTACACCGACAATCTTGAGCAGTTCTTC.

The chain has TRBV10-1 and TRBJ2-2, with D maybe TRBD1 (5 bases). Trimming shortened V by 3 bases and J by 5 bases, and 7 bases separated the two germline ends. This CDR3 has 13 residues. Per the germline V gene, CDR1 is WNHNN and CDR2 is SYGVQD (reference sequence). The DNA for the CDR3 is TGCGCCAGCAGTGAAGGGGCTACCGGGGAGCTGTTTTTT. This sequence encodes CASSEGATGELFF.

This rearrangement joins TRBV6-5 to TRBJ2-1; 7 nucleotides agree with TRBD2. The J segment lost 2 bases and the V segment lost 2 bases, leaving 6 bases of the junction unmatched. Germline loops: CDR1 MNHEY, CDR2 SVGAGI. The CDR3 is 16 amino acids. The CDR3 bases are TGTGCCAGCAGTTACCTGGTGGGAGGGGCCTACAATGAGCAGTTCTTC. It codes for CASSYLVGGAYNEQFF.

This chain uses TRBV15 with TRBJ2-5; possibly TRBD2 for D (6 bases). This CDR3 contains 15 residues. The V gene's germline CDR1 is LNHNV and CDR2 YYDKDF (reference sequence). Between the trimmed V and J ends, which lost 0 bases and 3 bases, there was a span of 11 bases. The CDR3 coding sequence is TGTGCCACCAGCAGAGATAGTCCGGGGGAAGAGACCCAGTACTTC. It yields the protein CATSRDSPGEETQYF. The entire variable domain, with the rest obtained from reference TRBV15 and TRBJ2-5, is as follows: DAMVIQNPRYQVTQFGKPVTLSCSQTLNHNVMYWYQQKSSQAPKLLFHYYDKDFNNEADTPDNFQSRRPNTSFCFLDIRSPGLGDTAMYLCATSRDSPGEETQYFGPGTRLLVL.

This chain connects TRBV6-1 to TRBJ2-3; D perhaps matches TRBD2 (6 bases). The germline V and J ends were trimmed by 4 bases and 4 bases, with 18 bases remaining between them. This CDR3 comprises 16 residues. CDR1 is MNHNS, CDR2 SASEGT, per germline. DNA for the CDR3: TGTGCCAGCAGTGCCTTTAGCGGCCGTAGAGCAGATACGCAGTATTTT. This sequence encodes CASSAFSGRRADTQYF.

This chain connects TRBV6-1 to TRBJ2-1; D is perhaps TRBD2 (6 bases). Trimming left V 5 bases short and J 9 bases short, with 20 bases between. The CDR3 covers 15 residues. Germline V gene lookup returns CDR1 MNHNS and CDR2 SASEGT. CDR3 residues: CASSPSPRGTTEQFF. The CDR3 DNA is TGTGCCAGCAGTCCCTCCCCCCGGGGGACGACTGAGCAGTTCTTC.

This clone is a singleton in its sample. The chain has TRBV2 and TRBJ2-3, with 8 bases fitting TRBD1. After removal of 4 bases from V and 12 bases from J, the junction contained 3 bases not matched to a gene. This CDR3 region has 11 residues. Germline values: CDR1 SNHLY, CDR2 FYNNEI. CDR3 sequence reads: CASSGQGYQYF. The CDR3 DNA follows: TGTGCCAGCAGTGGACAGGGGTATCAGTATTTT.

The genes are TRBV5-1 and TRBJ2-1; 9 bases map to TRBD1. With V trimmed by 4 bases and J by 7 bases, 12 bases remained unmatched. This CDR3 is built from 16 residues. CDR1 and CDR2 (germline): SGHRS, YFSETQ. The CDR3 coding sequence is TGCGCCAGCAGCCTGGGTGCCGGGACAGGGAGGAATGAGCAGTTCTTC. Translating it yields CASSLGAGTGRNEQFF.

J is TRBJ1-1 and V is TRBV5-4, with D possibly TRBD1 on 6 matching bases. Germline lookup yields CDR1 SGHNT and CDR2 YYREEE (reference sequence). The V and J ends lost 3 bases and 6 bases respectively, with 18 bases between them. CDR3 length: 15 amino acids. In nucleotides, the CDR3 is TGTGCCAGCAGCTCGTACAGGGCCGAAGGGGCTGAAGCTTTCTTT. Its translation is CASSSYRAEGAEAFF. Full variable domain (outside the CDR3, taken from reference TRBV5-4 and TRBJ1-1): ETGVTQSPTHLIKTRGQQVTLRCSSQSGHNTVSWYQQALGQGPQFIFQYYREEENGRGNFPPRFSGLQFPNYSSELNVNALELDDSALYLCASSSYRAEGAEAFFGQGTRLTVV.

The J gene is TRBJ1-1, the V gene TRBV19; D not certain. The germline CDR1 and CDR2 sequences are LNHDA and SQIVND (reference sequence). The V end lost 3 bases, the J end lost 8 bases, and 13 bases lay between the germline ends. This CDR3 contains 13 residues. The DNA for the CDR3 is TGTGCCAGTAGTATCCCAGGTCTGACCGAAGCTTTCTTT. As protein: CASSIPGLTEAFF.

A single count supports this clone. The V and J genes are TRBV13 and TRBJ2-5, with 12 bases aligning to TRBD2. The CDR3 is 18 amino acids. The germline CDR1 and CDR2 sequences are PRHDT and FYEKMQ (reference sequence). The ends lost 4 bases at V and 3 bases at J; junction bases unmatched: 12. The CDR3 bases are TGTGCCAGCAGCTCCCCTAGCGGGGGGGCCCATGACAAAGAGACCCAGTACTTC. Amino acid sequence: CASSSPSGGAHDKETQYF.

This rearrangement joins TRBV2 to TRBJ1-1, with 7 bases aligning to TRBD1. This CDR3 contains 14 residues. CDR1 SNHLY and CDR2 FYNNEI come from the germline V gene. With 6 bases clipped from V and 2 bases from J, the junction kept 6 bases outside the gene matches. CDR3 residues: CASRGTATNTEAFF. Written as DNA, the CDR3 is TGTGCCAGCAGAGGGACAGCCACCAACACTGAAGCTTTCTTT.

This clone was picked up a small number of times. The rearrangement joins TRBV28 to TRBJ2-7; D gene unclear. V lost 2 bases to trimming and J lost 4 bases, with 3 bases between them. Germline CDR1 is MDHEN and CDR2 is SYDVKM. The CDR3 is 11 residues long. This CDR3 is CASSLEYEQYF. The CDR3 DNA reads TGTGCCAGCAGTTTAGAGTACGAGCAGTACTTC.

This clone came up a few times. J is TRBJ2-7 and V is TRBV5-6; perhaps TRBD1 as D (5 bases). V lost 4 bases to trimming and J lost 4 bases, with 6 bases between them. The V gene's germline CDR1 is SGHDT and CDR2 YYEEEE. The CDR3 runs 11 residues. CDR3 protein: CASSRQYEQYF. The CDR3 nucleotides read TGTGCCAGCAGCCGACAGTACGAGCAGTACTTC.

The sample holds a few counts of this clone. The chain carries TRBV14 and TRBJ2-2; no definite D call. This CDR3 is 16 amino acids long. Trimming shortened V by 3 bases and J by 5 bases, and 16 bases separated the two germline ends. CDR1 is SGHDN and CDR2 is FVKESK in the germline V gene. The CDR3 sequence: CASSQSVGSFTGELFF. CDR3 sequence (DNA): TGTGCCAGCAGCCAGAGCGTTGGCAGTTTTACCGGGGAGCTGTTTTTT.

The rearrangement joins TRBV5-1 to TRBJ2-1, with TRBD2 matching 12 bases. The junction had 1 base not matched to a gene; V was cut back by 1 base and J by 5 bases. The CDR3 contains 15 residues. From germline, CDR1 is SGHRS and CDR2 YFSETQ. CDR3 sequence reads: CASSLTSGGNNEQFF. CDR3 DNA sequence: TGCGCCAGCAGCTTGACTAGCGGGGGGAACAATGAGCAGTTCTTC.